This record covers a single T cell receptor (beta chain). The data were obtained in a study of radiation and T cells in renal cell carcinoma. Clones were sequenced by immunoSEQ multiplex PCR, and TCRdb holds only the in-frame ones, with some missing. The sample yields around 9,600 clones, under 60% seen once. The treatment: 15 Gy SBRT to primary tumor, nephrectomy 4 weeks later. This sample comprised tumor tissue, obtained from a patient whose treatment included radiotherapy and nephrectomy. The receptor was derived from a man in his fifties or sixties with renal cell carcinoma.

CDR3 nucleotide sequence: TGTGCCACCAGCAGAGATCTATTGGACAGGATTGGCGGAGCTAGCAATCAGCCCCAGCATTTT. It codes for CATSRDLLDRIGGASNQPQHF. J is TRBJ1-5 and V is TRBV15; 7 bases fit TRBD1. CDR3 length equals 21 residues. CDR1 LNHNV and CDR2 YYDKDF come from the germline V gene (reference sequence). The junction had 17 bases not matched to a gene; V was cut back by 0 bases and J by 0 bases.